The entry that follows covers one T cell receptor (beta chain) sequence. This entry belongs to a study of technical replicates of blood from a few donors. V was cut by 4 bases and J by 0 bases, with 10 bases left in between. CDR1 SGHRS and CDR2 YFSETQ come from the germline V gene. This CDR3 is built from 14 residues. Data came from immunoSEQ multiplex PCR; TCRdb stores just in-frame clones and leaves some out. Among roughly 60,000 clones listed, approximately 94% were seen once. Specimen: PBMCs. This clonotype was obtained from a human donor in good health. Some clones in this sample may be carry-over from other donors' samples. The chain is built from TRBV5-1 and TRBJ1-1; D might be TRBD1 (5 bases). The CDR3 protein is CASSMLGLNTEAFF. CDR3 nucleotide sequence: TGCGCCAGCAGCATGTTGGGGCTGAACACTGAAGCTTTCTTT. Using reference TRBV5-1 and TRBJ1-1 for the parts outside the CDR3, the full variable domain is KAGVTQTPRYLIKTRGQQVTLSCSPISGHRSVSWYQQTPGQGLQFLFEYFSETQRNKGNFPGRFSGRQFSNSRSEMNVSTLELGDSALYLCASSMLGLNTEAFFGQGTRLTVV.